These T cell receptor beta chains were read from a single sample in a study of blood T cell repertoires in COVID-19. The method was immunoSEQ multiplex PCR; TCRdb's version includes in-frame clones alone and lacks a portion of them. The data show a few hundred thousand clones, with around 90% seen just once and approximately 14% held by the top ten. The material sequenced was PBMCs or T cells enriched from blood (not recorded which). These receptors all stem from a woman aged 45-60 years with acute COVID-19. Each CDR3 is given with its conserved first and last residue. A D gene is named only where the DNA matches it firmly. Part of the rows lack a size; the others show once, few, many or a class for expanded clones.

len,d_gene,abundance,j_gene,v_gene,CDR3nt,CDR3aa
12,-,-,TRBJ1-3,TRBV29-1,TGCAGCGTTGAAGGCAGTGGAAACACCATATATTTT,CSVEGSGNTIYF
13,TRBD1,-,TRBJ1-3,TRBV10-3,TGTGCCATCAGTGGACAGGGGACGGACACCATATATTTT,CAISGQGTDTIYF
14,-,-,TRBJ1-1,TRBV18,TGTGCCAGCTCACCACCGCGGCACAACACTGAAGCTTTCTTT,CASSPPRHNTEAFF
16,-,-,TRBJ2-7,TRBV28,TGTGCCAGCAGTTTCAGAGGGTCGGGTGCCCCCTACGAGCAGTACTTC,CASSFRGSGAPYEQYF
17,TRBD1,-,TRBJ1-4,TRBV9,TGTGCCAGCAGCGGAGGACAGGGCACGGCAACTAATGAAAAACTGTTTTTT,CASSGGQGTATNEKLFF
16,-,-,TRBJ2-1,TRBV7-8,TGTGCCAGCAGCTTACTCCCGGGATATACCTACAATGAGCAGTTCTTC,CASSLLPGYTYNEQFF
12,TRBD1,-,TRBJ2-7,TRBV7-8,TGTGCCAGCGGGACAGGGGGTAACGAGCAGTACTTC,CASGTGGNEQYF
14,TRBD1,-,TRBJ2-3,TRBV3-1/TRBV3-2,TGTGCCAGCAGCCTCGGACAGGTTAAAGATACGCAGTATTTT,CASSLGQVKDTQYF
14,-,-,TRBJ2-7,TRBV6-5,TGTGCCAGCAGCCACGGGGTGGGTTCCTACGAGCAGTACTTC,CASSHGVGSYEQYF
16,TRBD1,-,TRBJ1-2,TRBV6-5,TGTGCCAGCAGTTACTCCGCTCCGGGACAGGGATATGGCTACACCTTC,CASSYSAPGQGYGYTF
11,-,-,TRBJ1-2,TRBV12-3/TRBV12-4,TGTGCCAGCAGTGCCACTTATGGCTACACCTTC,CASSATYGYTF
14,-,-,TRBJ1-1,TRBV7-9,TGTGCCAGCAGCTTTTCGCCTCCGGACACTGAAGCTTTCTTT,CASSFSPPDTEAFF
15,-,-,TRBJ2-1,TRBV30,TGTGCCTGGAGTGGACCACAGGACAGCTACAATGAGCAGTTCTTC,CAWSGPQDSYNEQFF
17,TRBD2,-,TRBJ2-1,TRBV11-2,TGTGCCAGCAGCTTATTAATCTCGGGACTAGCCCTCAATGAGCAGTTCTTC,CASSLLISGLALNEQFF
12,-,few,TRBJ1-2,TRBV5-4,TGTGCCAGCAGCTTCACGGGCTATGGCTACACCTTC,CASSFTGYGYTF
13,-,-,TRBJ1-5,TRBV19,TGTGCCAGTAGGCAGGGGATCAATCAGCCCCAGCATTTT,CASRQGINQPQHF
13,TRBD1,-,TRBJ1-1,TRBV18,TGTGCCAGCTCATTAAGGGGACAGATGGAAGCTTTCTTT,CASSLRGQMEAFF
15,-,-,TRBJ2-7,TRBV15,TGTGCCACCAGCCGCAGGACAGGGAGGGCAGAATCGCAGTACTTC,CATSRRTGRAESQYF
14,-,-,TRBJ2-7,TRBV30,TGTGCCTGGAGCTTGGGGGGAGCCAGCTACGAGCAGTACTTC,CAWSLGGASYEQYF
19,TRBD2,-,TRBJ2-1,TRBV24-1,TGTGCCACCAGTGATTGGGGGACTAGCGGACAAAGCTCCTACAATGAGCAGTTCTTC,CATSDWGTSGQSSYNEQFF
17,TRBD1,-,TRBJ1-5,TRBV5-8,TGTGCCAGCAGCTTGGGGACAGGGCCTAATAGCAATCAGCCCCAGCATTTT,CASSLGTGPNSNQPQHF
15,TRBD1,-,TRBJ1-6,TRBV7-2,TGTGCCAGCAGCTTACTTGACAGGGATAATTCACCCCTCCACTTT,CASSLLDRDNSPLHF
15,-,-,TRBJ1-5,TRBV6-5,TGTGCCAGCAGCGTTCCGGCAGGGGGCAATCAGCCCCAGCATTTT,CASSVPAGGNQPQHF
15,-,-,TRBJ2-7,TRBV11-3,TGTGCCAGCAGCTTAGGGCAGGGAAGGAGATACGAGCAGTACTTC,CASSLGQGRRYEQYF
15,-,-,TRBJ2-1,TRBV28,TGTGCCAGCAGCCTCCTAAACACACAGGGCATTGAGCAGTTCTTC,CASSLLNTQGIEQFF